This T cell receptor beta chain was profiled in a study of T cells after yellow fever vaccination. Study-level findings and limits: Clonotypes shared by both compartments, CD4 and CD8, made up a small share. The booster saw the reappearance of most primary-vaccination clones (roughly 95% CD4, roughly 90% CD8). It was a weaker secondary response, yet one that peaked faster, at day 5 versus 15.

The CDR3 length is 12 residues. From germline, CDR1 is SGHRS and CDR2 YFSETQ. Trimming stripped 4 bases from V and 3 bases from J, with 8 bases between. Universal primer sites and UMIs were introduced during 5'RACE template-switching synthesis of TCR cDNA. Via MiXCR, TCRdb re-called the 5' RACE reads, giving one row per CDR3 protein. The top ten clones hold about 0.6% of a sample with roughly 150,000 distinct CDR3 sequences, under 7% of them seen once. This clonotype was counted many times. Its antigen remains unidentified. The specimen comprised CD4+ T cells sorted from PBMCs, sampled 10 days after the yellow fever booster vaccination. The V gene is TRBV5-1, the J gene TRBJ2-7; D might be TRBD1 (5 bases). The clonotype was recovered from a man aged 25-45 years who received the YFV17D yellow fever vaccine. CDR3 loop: CASSVDSYEQYF. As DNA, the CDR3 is TGCGCCAGCAGCGTCGACAGCTACGAGCAGTACTTC.